Described below is a single T cell receptor (beta chain) sequence and its context. What it recognizes is unknown. This record belongs to a study of beta chain features in type 1 diabetes. Points from the study as a whole: Shortening of TCRB CDR3s, moderate but significant, appeared in all four CD4+ subsets of Type 1 diabetes patients.

The CDR3 covers 14 residues. Germline CDR1 and CDR2: MDHEN and SYDVKM. V was pared by 3 bases and J by 2 bases, with 11 bases between. Expressed TCRB transcripts were sequenced, since all the RNA that had been isolated was reverse transcribed. Here immunoSEQ multiplex PCR was the method, and the copy in TCRdb shows in-frame clones only, minus some. The table shows some 120,000 clones, with 15% to 20% occurring only once. The genes are TRBV28 and TRBJ2-7, with D possibly being TRBD1 (6 bases). The receptor comes from a man aged 18 to 35 with type 1 diabetes. The specimen was central memory CD4+ T cells from blood. As DNA, the CDR3 is TGTGCCAGCAGTTTTGGGTCAGGGGCCTACGAGCAGTACTTC. Translating it yields CASSFGSGAYEQYF.